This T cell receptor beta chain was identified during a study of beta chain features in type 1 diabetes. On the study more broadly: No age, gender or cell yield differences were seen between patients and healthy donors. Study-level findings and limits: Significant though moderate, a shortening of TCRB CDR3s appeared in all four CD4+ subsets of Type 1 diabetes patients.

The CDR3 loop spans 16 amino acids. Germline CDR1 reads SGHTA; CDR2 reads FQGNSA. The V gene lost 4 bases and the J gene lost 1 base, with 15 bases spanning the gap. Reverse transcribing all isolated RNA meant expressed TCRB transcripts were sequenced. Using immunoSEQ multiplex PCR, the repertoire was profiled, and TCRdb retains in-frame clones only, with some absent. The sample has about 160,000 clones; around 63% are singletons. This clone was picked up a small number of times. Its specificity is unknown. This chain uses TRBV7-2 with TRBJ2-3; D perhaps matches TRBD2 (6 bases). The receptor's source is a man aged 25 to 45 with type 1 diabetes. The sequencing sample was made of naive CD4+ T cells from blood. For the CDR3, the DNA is TGTGCCAGCAGCTGGCGGGACGGCCAGGGCACAGATACGCAGTATTTT. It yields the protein CASSWRDGQGTDTQYF. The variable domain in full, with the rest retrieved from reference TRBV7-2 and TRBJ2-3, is GAGVSQSPSNKVTEKGKDVELRCDPISGHTALYWYRQSLGQGLEFLIYFQGNSAPDKSGLPSDRFSAERTGGSVSTLTIQRTQQEDSAVYLCASSWRDGQGTDTQYFGPGTRLTVL.